Below, 21 T cell receptor beta chains from the same sample are listed, as sequenced in a study of metastatic and nonmetastatic thyroid tumors (dated by TCRdb to the early 2020s). The method behind the library was PCR. The sequencer was an Illumina HiSeq 4000. TCRdb handled the public reads itself, with Q25 trimming in fastp and clone calling in MiXCR, and kept productive beta chains. The sample records about 24,000 clones, around 21% of which are singletons. 10% to 15% of the sample is in the top ten clones. No treatment had been received by any patient before thyroid surgery. Sequencing was carried out using blood. The source of these receptors is a male donor with papillary thyroid cancer or a benign thyroid nodule (not recorded which). Some clones in this sample may be carry-over from other donors' samples.

This clone came up many times. The rearrangement joins TRBV5-1 to TRBJ2-5; TRBD1 agrees at 8 bases. CDR3 length: 15 amino acids. V lost 4 bases to trimming and J lost 5 bases; unmatched junction nucleotides: 10. Per germline, CDR1 SGHRS and CDR2 YFSETQ. CDR3 nucleotides: TGCGCCAGCAGCCCCGCTAGACAGGGGCGGGAGACCCAGTACTTC. It specifies CASSPARQGRETQYF.

In its sample, this clone was seen many times. Other nucleotide sequences from this sample produce the same CDR3. The chain uses TRBV11-2 and TRBJ2-3; 11 bases are a match to TRBD1. The CDR3 sequence is 16 residues long. Germline-derived CDR1 and CDR2 are SGHAT and FQNNGV. Unmatched junction bases numbered 10, after V lost 2 bases and J lost 9 bases. The CDR3 sequence: CASSLSRRGQGVTQYF. The CDR3 DNA reads as TGTGCCAGCAGCTTAAGTAGGAGGGGACAGGGGGTCACGCAGTATTTT. The whole variable domain, filled in from reference TRBV11-2 and TRBJ2-3, reads EAGVAQSPRYKIIEKRQSVAFWCNPISGHATLYWYQQILGQGPKLLIQFQNNGVVDDSQLPKDRFSAERLKGVDSTLKIQPAKLEDSAVYLCASSLSRRGQGVTQYFGPGTRLTVL.

This clone was found many times. Possible read error: a much larger clone is one base away. J is TRBJ1-6 and V is TRBV28, with a weak D call TRBD1 (6 bases). Germline-derived CDR1 and CDR2 are MDHEN and SYDVKM. The CDR3 runs 16 residues. V gave up 3 bases and J gave up 7 bases, with 16 bases separating them. For the CDR3, the DNA is TGTGCCAGCAGTTTGGGTGGTGGACAGCCCAATTCACCCCTCCACTTT. The encoded protein is CASSLGGGQPNSPLHF.

By sample share, this clone is medium-sized. The CDR3 DNA reads TGTGCCAGCAGCCAACAAGGGGCTTCCGAGCAGTACTTC. Translation gives CASSQQGASEQYF. The chain employs TRBV3-1 and TRBJ2-7; possible D gene TRBD1, 5 bases. V lost 2 bases and J 6 bases, leaving 11 bases between the germline ends. The CDR3 extends over 13 amino acids. Germline V gives CDR1 LGHDT, CDR2 YNNKEL (reference sequence).

Many counts were recorded for this clone. The chain is built from TRBV19 and TRBJ2-3; 12 positions match TRBD2. This CDR3 is 18 amino acids long. Germline assignment: CDR1 LNHDA and CDR2 SQIVND (reference sequence). V dropped 5 bases and J dropped 3; count of bases not matched to a gene: 12. CDR3 nucleotide sequence: TGTGCCAGTAGTCCGCGACTAGCGGGAGTAACGGGGACAGATACGCAGTATTTT. Translation: CASSPRLAGVTGTDTQYF.

This clone occurred many times. The J gene is TRBJ2-2, the V gene TRBV19, with TRBD1 matching 10 bases. V shed 6 bases, J shed 4 bases, and the junction held 11 bases outside the gene matches. The CDR3 covers 17 residues. Germline-derived CDR1 and CDR2 are LNHDA and SQIVND (reference sequence). The CDR3 region has the DNA TGTGCCAGTAGCACCCGTCGACAGGGGGCGGTCACCGGGGAGCTGTTTTTT. This encodes CASSTRRQGAVTGELFF.

This clone appeared a few times. V usage is TRBV6-2 or TRBV6-3 and J usage is TRBJ1-2; no clear D gene. This CDR3 is 13 amino acids long. Germline V gives CDR1 MNHEY, CDR2 SVGEGT. The V gene lost 8 bases and the J gene lost 4 bases, with 14 bases spanning the gap. CDR3 loop: CASCRPSCYGYTF. The CDR3 coding sequence is TGTGCCAGCTGCCGTCCGTCTTGCTATGGCTACACCTTC.

At least ten counts were recorded for this clone. Other nucleotide sequences in the sample specify the same CDR3. V usage is TRBV5-1 and J usage is TRBJ1-1; tentatively, D is TRBD1 (5 bases). Per germline, CDR1 SGHRS and CDR2 YFSETQ. This CDR3 has 14 amino acids. The ends were cut back, 1 base at V and 4 bases at J, with 11 bases in the middle. The CDR3 nucleotides are TGCGCCAGCAGCTTGAATATGGGGGGCACTGAAGCTTTCTTT. It is translated as CASSLNMGGTEAFF.

This clone showed up many times. The chain recombines TRBV6-2 or TRBV6-3 with TRBJ1-5, with a tentative D call TRBD1 (5 bases). CDR1 is MNHEY, CDR2 SVGEGT, per germline. V was cut by 4 bases and J by 6 bases, with 16 bases left in between. The length of the CDR3 is 15 residues. The CDR3 protein is CASSFPGGEVQPQHF. The CDR3 DNA reads TGTGCCAGCAGTTTCCCCGGGGGGGAGGTTCAGCCCCAGCATTTT.

This clone showed up many times. The CDR3 loop reads CASRSGLGPYNEQFF. The CDR3 bases are TGTGCCAGCAGATCAGGGCTAGGTCCCTACAATGAGCAGTTCTTC. The V gene is TRBV7-9, the J gene TRBJ2-1, with D possibly TRBD1 on 5 matching bases. The ends were cut back, 6 bases at V and 2 bases at J, with 14 bases in the middle. Germline V gene data show CDR1 as SEHNR and CDR2 as FQNEAQ (reference sequence). The CDR3 totals 15 residues.

This clone was recorded at least ten times. The chain carries TRBV2 and TRBJ2-7; no definite D call. The CDR3 runs to 12 residues. The V and J ends lost 2 bases and 3 bases respectively, with 5 bases between them. The germline gives CDR1 SNHLY, CDR2 FYNNEI. Written as DNA, the CDR3 is TGTGCCAGCAGTGAACTGGTCTACGAGCAGTACTTC. Its protein is CASSELVYEQYF. Drawing the rest from reference TRBV2 and TRBJ2-7, the complete variable domain is EPEVTQTPSHQVTQMGQEVILRCVPISNHLYFYWYRQILGQKVEFLVSFYNNEISEKSEIFDDQFSVERPDGSNFTLKIRSTKLEDSAMYFCASSELVYEQYFGPGTRLTVT.

The chain combines TRBV20-1 with TRBJ1-1, with TRBD1 matching over 7 bases. Germline trimming cut 6 bases from V and 1 base from J; bases unmatched to any gene: 8. The germline gives CDR1 DFQATT, CDR2 SNEGSKA (reference sequence). The CDR3 is 14 residues long. CDR3 region: CSAARQGPNTEAFF. The CDR3 DNA is TGCAGTGCCGCCAGACAGGGACCGAACACTGAAGCTTTCTTT.

This clone was seen many times. A much larger clone differs from this one at a single base, so this may be a read error. The missing conserved phenylalanine or tryptophan at the end of this CDR3 makes a read error likely. The chain is built from TRBV18 and TRBJ2-7; no clear D gene. The CDR3 consists of 14 residues. Trimming removed 2 bases from V and 0 bases from J, with 8 bases in between. The germline CDR1 and CDR2 sequences are KGHSH and LQKENI. The CDR3 is CASSPYQGSYEQYL. In DNA, the CDR3 is TGTGCCAGCTCACCATATCAAGGCTCCTACGAGCAGTACCTC.

The table lists this clone with many counts. The chain recombines TRBV6-1 with TRBJ2-5, with 7 positions matching TRBD2. The J segment lost 4 bases and the V segment lost 6 bases, leaving 14 bases of the junction unmatched. Germline V CDR1 and CDR2: MNHNS, SASEGT. This CDR3 region has 16 residues. The DNA for the CDR3 is TGTGCCAGCAGCCAGGGTCTCGGGGACTATCGAGAGACCCAGTACTTC. Encoded protein: CASSQGLGDYRETQYF.

This clone appeared once. The J gene is TRBJ2-2, the V gene TRBV9; 10 positions agree with TRBD2. V trimming: 2 bases; J trimming: 4 bases; junction bases outside the gene matches: 11. Germline values: CDR1 SGDLS, CDR2 YYNGEE. CDR3 length: 18 residues. This chain's CDR3 is CASSVSLAGDPSTGELFF. The CDR3, as DNA: TGTGCCAGCAGCGTTAGTCTAGCGGGAGATCCGAGCACCGGGGAGCTGTTTTTT. Full variable domain (remainder filled in from reference TRBV9 and TRBJ2-2): DSGVTQTPKHLITATGQRVTLRCSPRSGDLSVYWYQQSLDQGLQFLIQYYNGEERAKGNILERFSAQQFPDLHSELNLSSLELGDSALYFCASSVSLAGDPSTGELFFGEGSRLTVL.

This clone was seen repeatedly, ten times or more. The chain combines TRBV11-1 with TRBJ2-3; the match to TRBD2 covers 9 bases. Germline V lookup: CDR1 SGHAT, CDR2 FQDESV (reference sequence). The CDR3 runs 16 residues. The J segment lost 6 bases and the V segment lost 5 bases, leaving 12 bases of the junction unmatched. CDR3: CASSRHVAGVKDTQYF. DNA for the CDR3: TGTGCCAGCAGCCGGCACGTAGCGGGAGTAAAGGATACGCAGTATTTT.

At least ten counts were recorded for this clone. The chain is built from TRBV20-1 and TRBJ1-4; D is unclear. The CDR3 is 12 residues long. Between the trimmed V and J ends, which lost 3 bases and 7 bases, there was a span of 9 bases. Germline CDR1 and CDR2: DFQATT and SNEGSKA (reference sequence). Written as DNA, the CDR3 is TGCAGTGCTAGGTGGGGTAGTGAAAAACTGTTTTTT. Its translation is CSARWGSEKLFF.

The V gene is TRBV6-2 or TRBV6-3, the J gene TRBJ2-7; TRBD1 matches at 7 bases. The germline V gene has CDR1 MNHEY and CDR2 SVGEGT. The ends lost 4 bases at V and 2 bases at J; junction bases unmatched: 5. The CDR3 consists of 14 residues. The CDR3, as DNA: TGTGCCAGCAGTTCGGGACAGTCACCCTACGAGCAGTACTTC. It codes for CASSSGQSPYEQYF.

This clone turned up a few times. The CDR3 spells CASSYSTGGPNSPLHF. The DNA for the CDR3 is TGTGCCAGCAGTTACTCGACTGGGGGACCCAATTCACCCCTCCACTTT. The genes are TRBV6-2 or TRBV6-3 and TRBJ1-6; tentatively, D is TRBD1 (5 bases). The V end was cut by 0 bases, the J end by 7 bases, with 13 bases between. This CDR3 has 16 amino acids. Germline CDR1 is MNHEY and CDR2 is SVGEGT.

Comment on this clone: A much larger clone is a single base away; this may be a read error. The rearrangement uses TRBV7-8 and TRBJ1-2, with D possibly matching TRBD1 (6 bases). The CDR3 totals 15 residues. Germline assignment: CDR1 SGHVS and CDR2 FQNEAQ. CDR3 sequence: CVSSLAPRGADGYTF. As DNA, the CDR3 is TGTGTCAGCAGCTTAGCCCCCCGGGGGGCGGATGGCTACACCTTC.

This clone has at least ten counts. In nucleotides, the CDR3 is TGCAGTGCTGTTCCAGGGTCCTACGAGCAGTACTTC. It is translated as CSAVPGSYEQYF. The rearrangement joins TRBV20-1 to TRBJ2-7; tentatively, D is TRBD1 (5 bases). Germline V gene data show CDR1 as DFQATT and CDR2 as SNEGSKA (reference sequence). Trimming pared 5 bases from V and 1 base from J, leaving 9 bases between. The CDR3 has 12 residues.